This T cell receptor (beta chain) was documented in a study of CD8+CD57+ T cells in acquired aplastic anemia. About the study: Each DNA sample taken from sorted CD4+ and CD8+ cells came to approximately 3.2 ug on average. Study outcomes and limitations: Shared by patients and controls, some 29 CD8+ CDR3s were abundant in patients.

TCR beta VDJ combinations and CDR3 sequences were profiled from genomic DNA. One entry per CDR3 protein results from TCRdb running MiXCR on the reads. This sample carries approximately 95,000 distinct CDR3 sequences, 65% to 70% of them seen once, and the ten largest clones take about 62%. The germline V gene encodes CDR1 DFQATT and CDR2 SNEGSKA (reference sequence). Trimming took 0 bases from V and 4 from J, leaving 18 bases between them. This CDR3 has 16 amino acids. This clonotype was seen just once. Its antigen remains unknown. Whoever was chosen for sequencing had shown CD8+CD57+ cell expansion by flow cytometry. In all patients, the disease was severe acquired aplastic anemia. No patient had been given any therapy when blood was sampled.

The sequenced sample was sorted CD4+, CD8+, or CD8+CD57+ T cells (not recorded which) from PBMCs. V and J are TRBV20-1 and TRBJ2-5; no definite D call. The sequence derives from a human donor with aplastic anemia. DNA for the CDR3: TGCAGTGCTAGAGATTTAGGCCGGGCGGCGTTAGAGACCCAGTACTTC. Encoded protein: CSARDLGRAALETQYF.